This T cell receptor beta chain was identified during a study of T-cell memory formation after mild COVID-19. Study-wide context: Largely, the TCR clusters proved donor specific. Regarding the study as a whole: Day 15 to 85 contracting clones showed balanced CD4/CD8; later expanders leaned CD4+.

This clonotype has at least ten counts. Its antigen is unidentified. TCRdb re-called the 5' RACE reads through MiXCR, storing one row per CDR3 protein. The data show approximately 290,000 distinct CDR3 sequences, with approximately 16% seen just once and 22% held by the top ten. V was cut by 5 bases and J by 4 bases, with 15 bases left in between. This CDR3 spans 16 amino acids. CDR1 is SGHTA, CDR2 FQGTGA, per germline. Source material: PBMCs or a T cell subset sorted from them (not recorded which). The chain is built from TRBV7-3 and TRBJ2-6; possible D gene TRBD1, 8 bases. This TCR was sampled from a man aged 18 to 35 who had mild COVID-19 (a few samples of this study predate the infection). Cell type and time point are not known. The CDR3 is CASSPQGGFGANVLTF. Written as DNA, the CDR3 is TGTGCCAGCAGCCCACAGGGGGGGTTCGGGGCCAACGTCCTGACTTTC. Filled out from reference TRBV7-3 and TRBJ2-6, the complete variable domain reads GAGVSQTPSNKVTEKGKYVELRCDPISGHTALYWYRQSLGQGPEFLIYFQGTGAADDSGLPNDRFFAVRPEGSVSTLKIQRTERGDSAVYLCASSPQGGFGANVLTFGAGSRLTVL.